This TCR beta chain was found in a study of CXCR3-negative and CXCR3-positive naive CD8 T cells. UMI-labeled 5' RACE TRB cDNA libraries were prepared from the cells. TCRdb reprocessed the 5' RACE reads and stores each CDR3 protein as one record, lacking DNA. The sample totals tens of thousands of distinct CDR3 sequences; its top ten clones hold roughly 0.64%. Overall study results and limits: CXCR3-positive naive cells had more hydrophobic TRB CDR3s than CXCR3-negative naive cells.

CDR1 is ENHRY and CDR2 is SYGVKD in the germline V gene. This CDR3 has 15 amino acids. Details on this clonotype: Its antigen is currently unknown.

The receptor comes from a human donor in good health. Some clones in this sample may be carry-over from other donors' samples. The sequenced sample consisted of naive CXCR3+ CD8+ T cells from blood. Subset indicated: CD45RO-CCR7+CD27+CD95- naive CD8+ T cells expressing CXCR3 (TNR3+). This chain connects TRBV10-3 to TRBJ1-3. The CDR3 region is CAISEARDSGNTIYF.